The text below deals with one T cell receptor (beta chain). Primers used in a second PCR of roughly 6 to 11 cycles were a sample-barcoded 5' primer and a J-beta primer mix. TCRdb passed the 5' RACE reads through MiXCR, listing each CDR3 protein once. The data show around 970,000 distinct CDR3 sequences, roughly half seen once. The sample belongs to a study of blood T cells in healthy people across ages. CDR3 size: 14 residues. V was shortened by 8 bases and J by 0 bases, with 14 bases between the two germline ends. CDR1 MNHNS and CDR2 SASEGT come from the germline V gene. Each donor was a healthy Caucasian individual from Russia, aged about 6 to 95. Peripheral blood from each donor was collected in a volume of 9.5 to 10 milliliters. PBMCs were isolated at a quantity of at least 6 million per sample. Total RNA amounts of at least 6 micrograms were extracted per sample.

The V and J genes are TRBV6-1 and TRBJ2-7, with no clear D. Input material: blood. The TCR originated in a woman in her fifties or sixties in good health. The CDR3 nucleotides read TGTGCCAGCGAGAAATCAATAAGCTCCTACGAGCAGTACTTC. Amino acid sequence: CASEKSISSYEQYF.